Shown below are 22 T cell receptor beta chains from a single sample sequenced in a study of glioma-infiltrating T cells. TCR alpha and beta CDR3 regions were amplified from RNA using iRepertoire nested multiplex PCR. TCRdb reanalysed the multiplex PCR reads using MiXCR and keeps one entry per CDR3 protein. Seen here are 170,000 or so distinct CDR3 sequences, about 40% observed once, and the top ten hold around 5.3%. Specimen: glioma tissue, nonneoplastic brain tissue, or PBMCs (not recorded which). Every receptor here comes from a human donor with low-grade glioma or glioblastoma, undergoing nonglioma brain surgery, or in good health (not recorded which).

Regarding this clonotype: With a much larger clone just one base away, this may be a read error. The chain employs TRBV28 and TRBJ1-2; D is undetermined. Looked up from germline, CDR1 is MDHEN and CDR2 is SYDVKM. V lost 7 bases to trimming and J lost 5 bases, with 8 bases between them. The CDR3 is 11 amino acids. In nucleotides, the CDR3 is TGTGCCAGCATTTTCCAATATGGCTACACCTTC. This translates into CASIFQYGYTF.

This clonotype rates as medium-sized. The chain carries TRBV6-1 and TRBJ2-7; D gene ambiguous. The CDR3 has 13 residues. From germline, CDR1 is MNHNS and CDR2 SASEGT. Trimming removed 8 bases at V and 0 bases at J, with 11 bases between. CDR3 region: CASRSVFSYEQYF. CDR3 DNA sequence: TGTGCCAGCCGAAGCGTATTCTCCTACGAGCAGTACTTC.

This clonotype was detected only a few times. The chain links TRBV29-1 to TRBJ2-1, with D tentatively TRBD2 (6 bases). V lost 5 bases, J lost 0 bases, and 11 bases lay in between. CDR3 length: 14 amino acids. Germline V gives CDR1 SQVTM, CDR2 ANQGSEA. The CDR3 is CSVPGLTSYNEQFF. The CDR3 DNA reads TGCAGCGTTCCGGGACTTACCTCCTACAATGAGCAGTTCTTC.

The J gene is TRBJ2-7, the V gene TRBV5-1; D may be TRBD1 (5 bases). V was pared by 4 bases and J by 2 bases, with 13 bases between. The CDR3 extends over 14 amino acids. Per germline, CDR1 SGHRS and CDR2 YFSETQ. The CDR3 is CASSPGQGPYEQYF. DNA for the CDR3: TGCGCCAGCAGCCCCGGGCAGGGCCCCTACGAGCAGTACTTC.

About this clonotype: A much larger clone differs by one base, so this may be a read error. The rearrangement uses TRBV28 and TRBJ2-7; 7 bases are a match to TRBD1. V lost 11 bases and J lost 5; bases outside the gene matches: 12. Germline CDR1 reads MDHEN; CDR2 reads SYDVKM. This CDR3 region has 13 residues. The DNA of the CDR3 is TGTGCCTTTACCGGGACAGCGAGGAACGAGCAGTACTTC. It encodes CAFTGTARNEQYF. Variable domain in full (rest from reference TRBV28 and TRBJ2-7): DVKVTQSSRYLVKRTGEKVFLECVQDMDHENMFWYRQDPGLGLRLIYFSYDVKMKEKGDIPEGYSVSREKKERFSLILESASTNQTSMYLCAFTGTARNEQYFGPGTRLTVT.

This clonotype was detected a few times. This chain joins TRBV12-3 or TRBV12-4 and TRBJ2-5; weak D call: TRBD2 (7 bases). The length of the CDR3 is 14 residues. Trimming cost V 6 bases and J 5 bases, with 16 bases left between them. The CDR3 is CASREAGAGETQYF. For the CDR3, the DNA is TGTGCCAGCAGGGAGGCGGGGGCCGGGGAGACCCAGTACTTC.

V is TRBV7-7 and J is TRBJ2-1; D possibly corresponds to TRBD1 (5 bases). Between the trimmed V and J ends, which lost 5 bases and 9 bases, there was a span of 14 bases. Germline CDR1 reads SSHAT; CDR2 reads FNYEAQ (reference sequence). The length of the CDR3 is 13 residues. The CDR3 loop is CASSRQIATEQFF. DNA of the CDR3: TGTGCCAGCAGCCGACAGATCGCCACTGAGCAGTTCTTC.

This clonotype was observed many times. The rearrangement joins TRBV7-9 to TRBJ1-1; D gene ambiguous. In germline, CDR1 is SEHNR, CDR2 FQNEAQ (reference sequence). The CDR3 runs to 14 residues. Trimming removed 3 bases from V and 4 bases from J, with 12 bases in between. The CDR3 coding sequence is TGTGCCAGCAGCTTGGTTCTAGGGAGCACTGAAGCTTTCTTT. Translating gives CASSLVLGSTEAFF.

The chain carries TRBV18 and TRBJ1-1; D may be TRBD1 (5 bases). The CDR3 is 15 residues long. Germline V gene sequence: CDR1 KGHSH, CDR2 LQKENI. V was cut by 3 bases and J by 2 bases, with 13 bases left in between. For the CDR3, the DNA is TGTGCCAGCTCACCCGGGGCAGGGACTAACACTGAAGCTTTCTTT. This gives the protein CASSPGAGTNTEAFF. The whole variable domain, filled in from reference TRBV18 and TRBJ1-1, reads NAGVMQNPRHLVRRRGQEARLRCSPMKGHSHVYWYRQLPEEGLKFMVYLQKENIIDESGMPKERFSAEFPKEGPSILRIQQVVRGDSAAYFCASSPGAGTNTEAFFGQGTRLTVV.

The chain employs TRBV28 and TRBJ2-5; no definite D call. The CDR3 spans 11 residues. Germline V gene lookup returns CDR1 MDHEN and CDR2 SYDVKM. Trimming removed 3 bases at V and 9 bases at J, with 8 bases between. The CDR3 spells CASSFHEAQYF. The CDR3 region has the DNA TGTGCCAGCAGTTTTCATGAGGCCCAGTACTTC.

This clonotype has at least ten counts. V is TRBV7-9 and J is TRBJ2-7; no clear D. Germline V CDR1 and CDR2: SEHNR, FQNEAQ (reference sequence). CDR3 length: 15 amino acids. V dropped 0 bases and J dropped 5 bases, with 14 bases sitting between them. The CDR3 DNA is TGTGCCAGCAGCTTAGCGCTAGAAGGTTTCCACGAGCAGTACTTC. Amino acid sequence: CASSLALEGFHEQYF.

As to this clonotype: The junction does not match germline at one end; this may be a read error. The chain employs TRBV4-1 and TRBJ2-1; no clear D. CDR1 and CDR2 from the germline V gene are MGHRA and YSYEKL. The length of the CDR3 is 18 residues. CDR3 nucleotides: TGCGCCAGAAGCCAAGTTGACATGGGGATGAGCTCCTACAATGAGCAGTTCTTC. Residues: CARSQVDMGMSSYNEQFF.

In its sample, this clonotype was seen a few times. This chain joins TRBV7-9 and TRBJ2-3, with D hard to call. The germline CDR1 and CDR2 sequences are SEHNR and FQNEAQ (reference sequence). CDR3 length: 15 amino acids. Trimming took 5 bases from V and 2 from J, leaving 14 bases between them. The CDR3 DNA follows: TGTGCCAGCAGCCAAGGGCAATCCTACACAGATACGCAGTATTTT. Its translation: CASSQGQSYTDTQYF. Full variable domain (rest looked up from reference TRBV7-9 and TRBJ2-3): DTGVSQNPRHKITKRGQNVTFRCDPISEHNRLYWYRQTLGQGPEFLTYFQNEAQLEKSRLLSDRFSAERPKGSFSTLEIQRTEQGDSAMYLCASSQGQSYTDTQYFGPGTRLTVL.

Only a few counts were recorded for this clonotype. The rearrangement links TRBV12-3 or TRBV12-4 to TRBJ2-1, with D possibly TRBD2 on 5 matching bases. V was pared by 5 bases and J by 7 bases, with 21 bases between. The CDR3 is 16 residues long. CDR3 residues: CASSLRLFMSPNEQFF. The CDR3 bases are TGTGCCAGCAGTCTCCGACTATTTATGTCACCAAATGAGCAGTTCTTC.

CDR3 sequence: CAISESWVGSYNEQFF. CDR3 nucleotides: TGTGCCATCAGTGAGTCGTGGGTGGGCTCCTACAATGAGCAGTTCTTC. The rearrangement uses TRBV10-3 and TRBJ2-1, with unresolved D. This CDR3 contains 16 residues. With 0 bases removed from V and 0 bases from J, the gap between germline ends came to 9 bases. Germline CDR1 is ENHRY and CDR2 is SYGVKD.

There are many counts of this clonotype. The genes are TRBV7-6 and TRBJ2-7; the D gene is possibly TRBD2 (6 bases). The germline V gene encodes CDR1 SGHVS and CDR2 FNYEAQ. With 1 base removed from V and 5 bases from J, the gap between germline ends came to 12 bases. The CDR3 is 14 amino acids. The CDR3 protein is CASSLGGGVDEQYF. For the CDR3, the DNA is TGTGCCAGCAGCTTAGGAGGAGGGGTAGACGAGCAGTACTTC.

This clonotype was counted at least ten times. The chain employs TRBV4-2 and TRBJ2-3, with D unclear. V lost 2 bases to trimming and J lost 0 bases, with 6 bases between them. This CDR3 has 14 amino acids. Germline V gene data show CDR1 as LGHNA and CDR2 as YNFKEQ. The CDR3 sequence: CASSQFQSTDTQYF. For the CDR3, the DNA is TGTGCCAGCAGCCAATTTCAGAGCACAGATACGCAGTATTTT.

This clonotype appeared a single time. Being one base from a much bigger clone, this may be a read error. V and J are TRBV28 and TRBJ2-7; TRBD2 is a possible D gene (5 bases). Looked up from germline, CDR1 is MDHEN and CDR2 is SYDVKM. The CDR3 has 11 amino acids. The DNA of the CDR3 is TGTGCCAGAAGTTTATACGGGAACCAGTACTTC. Residues: CARSLYGNQYF. The variable domain in full, completed from reference TRBV28 and TRBJ2-7, reads DVKVTQSSRYLVKRTGEKVFLECVQDMDHENMFWYRQDPGLGLRLIYFSYDVKMKEKGDIPEGYSVSREKKERFSLILESASTNQTSMYLCARSLYGNQYFGPGTRLTVT.

In this sample, this clonotype turned up many times. The chain employs TRBV10-3 and TRBJ1-6; no clear D gene. Germline values: CDR1 ENHRY, CDR2 SYGVKD. V was shortened by 0 bases and J by 12 bases, with 9 bases between the two germline ends. The CDR3 loop spans 13 amino acids. Written as DNA, the CDR3 is TGTGCCATCAGTGAGTCGGCTGAGGTACCCCTCCACTTT. Its translation: CAISESAEVPLHF.

This CDR3 reads CASSFGKDQGGYTF. Written as DNA, the CDR3 is TGTGCCAGCAGCTTCGGGAAAGACCAGGGTGGCTACACCTTC. The rearrangement links TRBV7-6 to TRBJ1-2; D might be TRBD1 (5 bases). The germline CDR1 and CDR2 sequences are SGHVS and FNYEAQ. The CDR3 has 14 residues. Trimming took off 3 bases at V and 7 bases at J, with 15 bases between the two ends.

Note on this clonotype: A much larger clone is a single base away; this may be a read error. The chain links TRBV28 to TRBJ2-1; D perhaps matches TRBD2 (5 bases). Germline V lookup: CDR1 MDHEN, CDR2 SYDVKM. There are 14 residues in the CDR3. The DNA for the CDR3 is TGTGCCAGCAGTTCCCGACTATTAGCCAATGAGGAGTTCTTC. Its protein is CASSSRLLANEEFF.

This clonotype has a count of ten or more. The chain carries TRBV7-9 and TRBJ1-1; no definite D call. Germline CDR1 and CDR2: SEHNR and FQNEAQ (reference sequence). The CDR3 totals 14 residues. V lost 7 bases and J 1 base, leaving 13 bases between the germline ends. CDR3 protein: CASTSWGENTEAFF. The CDR3 DNA sequence: TGTGCCAGCACCTCATGGGGAGAGAACACTGAAGCTTTCTTT.